The source of this T cell receptor beta chain is a study of blood T cell repertoires in COVID-19. Overall study: The study drew acute and convalescent COVID-19 samples from the United States, Italy and Spain. The analysed material was cDNA or gDNA that came from T cells, B-cell-depleted T cells, or PBMCs.

The CDR3 consists of 16 residues. J gave up 3 bases and V 5 bases, and 9 bases lay outside the gene matches. Germline CDR1 reads SGHTA; CDR2 reads FQGNSA. Authors' methods: Amplification of reference gene primers was used by the study to estimate nucleated cell counts. Only in-frame clones appear in the TCRdb table, and some are missing; sequencing was by immunoSEQ multiplex PCR. V, J and clone size are those of that table, while D and trimming were read from the DNA. Counted here are roughly 300,000 clones, over 75% occurring once; the ten biggest clones make up less than 9.5%. The origin of this receptor is a woman between 50 and 59 years old who had recovered from COVID-19. The sequenced material came from peripheral blood. This sequence joins TRBV7-2 and TRBJ2-3, with 9 bases identical to TRBD1. As DNA, the CDR3 is TGTGCCAGCAGCATCACGACAGGGGGAGGGACAGATACGCAGTATTTT. Residues: CASSITTGGGTDTQYF.